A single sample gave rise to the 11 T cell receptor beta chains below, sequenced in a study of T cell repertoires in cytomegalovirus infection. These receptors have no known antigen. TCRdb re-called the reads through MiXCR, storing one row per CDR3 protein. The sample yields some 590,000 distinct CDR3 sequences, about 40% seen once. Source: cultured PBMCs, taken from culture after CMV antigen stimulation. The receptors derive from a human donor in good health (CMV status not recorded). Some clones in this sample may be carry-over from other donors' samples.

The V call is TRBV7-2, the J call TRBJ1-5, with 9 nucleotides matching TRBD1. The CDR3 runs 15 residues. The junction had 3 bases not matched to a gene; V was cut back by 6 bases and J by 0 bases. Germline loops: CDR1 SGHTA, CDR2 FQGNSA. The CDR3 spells CASRGQGLSNQPQHF. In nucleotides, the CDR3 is TGTGCCAGCAGGGGACAGGGACTTAGCAATCAGCCCCAGCATTTT. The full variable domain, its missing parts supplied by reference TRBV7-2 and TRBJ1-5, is GAGVSQSPSNKVTEKGKDVELRCDPISGHTALYWYRQSLGQGLEFLIYFQGNSAPDKSGLPSDRFSAERTGGSVSTLTIQRTQQEDSAVYLCASRGQGLSNQPQHFGDGTRLSIL.

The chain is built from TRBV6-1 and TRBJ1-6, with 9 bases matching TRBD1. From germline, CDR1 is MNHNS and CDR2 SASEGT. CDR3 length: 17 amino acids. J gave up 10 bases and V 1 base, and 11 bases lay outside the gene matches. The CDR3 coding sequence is TGTGCCAGCAGTGAAGGCCGGGACAGGGTTTACGGATCACCCCTCCACTTT. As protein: CASSEGRDRVYGSPLHF.

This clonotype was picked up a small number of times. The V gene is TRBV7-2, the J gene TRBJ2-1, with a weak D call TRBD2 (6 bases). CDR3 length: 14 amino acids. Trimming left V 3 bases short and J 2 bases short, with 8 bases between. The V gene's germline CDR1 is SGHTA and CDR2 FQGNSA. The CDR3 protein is CASSFLAAYNEQFF. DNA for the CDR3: TGTGCCAGCAGCTTTTTAGCGGCCTACAATGAGCAGTTCTTC.

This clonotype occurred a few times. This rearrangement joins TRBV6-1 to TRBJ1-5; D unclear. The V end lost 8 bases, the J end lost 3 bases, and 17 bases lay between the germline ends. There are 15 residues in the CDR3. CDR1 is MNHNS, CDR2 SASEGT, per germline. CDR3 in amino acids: CASGRSEGNNQPQHF. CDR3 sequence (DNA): TGTGCCAGCGGTCGGAGTGAAGGGAACAATCAGCCCCAGCATTTT.

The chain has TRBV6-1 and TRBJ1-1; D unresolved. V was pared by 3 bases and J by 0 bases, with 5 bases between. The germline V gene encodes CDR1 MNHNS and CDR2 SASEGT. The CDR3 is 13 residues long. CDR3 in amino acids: CASSDTLNTEAFF. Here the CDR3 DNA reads TGTGCCAGCAGTGATACCCTGAACACTGAAGCTTTCTTT.

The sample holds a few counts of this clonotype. Here the CDR3 DNA reads TGTGCCAGTACGAGGGGGCTTAATCAGCCCCAGCATTTT. Translating gives CASTRGLNQPQHF. This chain uses TRBV19 with TRBJ1-5; 7 positions agree with TRBD1. CDR1 is LNHDA, CDR2 SQIVND, per germline (reference sequence). V trimming: 7 bases; J trimming: 4 bases; junction bases outside the gene matches: 4. The CDR3 runs 13 residues.

The CDR3 coding sequence is TGTGCCAGCAGTTTATTACCGAAGCCCCAGCATTTT. Residues: CASSLLPKPQHF. The rearrangement uses TRBV28 and TRBJ1-5; D gene unclear. CDR3 length: 12 amino acids. Germline V gene sequence: CDR1 MDHEN, CDR2 SYDVKM. With 1 base removed from V and 8 bases from J, the gap between germline ends came to 6 bases. Filled out from reference TRBV28 and TRBJ1-5, the complete variable domain reads DVKVTQSSRYLVKRTGEKVFLECVQDMDHENMFWYRQDPGLGLRLIYFSYDVKMKEKGDIPEGYSVSREKKERFSLILESASTNQTSMYLCASSLLPKPQHFGDGTRLSIL.

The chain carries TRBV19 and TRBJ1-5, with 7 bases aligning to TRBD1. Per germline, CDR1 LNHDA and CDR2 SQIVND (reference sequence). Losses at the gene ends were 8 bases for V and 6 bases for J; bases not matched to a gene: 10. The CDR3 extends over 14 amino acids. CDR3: CASGLTGKGQPQHF. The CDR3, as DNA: TGTGCCAGTGGACTGACAGGGAAGGGTCAGCCCCAGCATTTT.

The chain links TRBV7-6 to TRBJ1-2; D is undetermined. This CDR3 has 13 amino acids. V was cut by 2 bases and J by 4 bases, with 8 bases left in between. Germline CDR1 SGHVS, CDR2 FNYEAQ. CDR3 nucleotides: TGTGCCAGCAGCTTAAGCGCCGCCTATGGCTACACCTTC. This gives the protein CASSLSAAYGYTF.

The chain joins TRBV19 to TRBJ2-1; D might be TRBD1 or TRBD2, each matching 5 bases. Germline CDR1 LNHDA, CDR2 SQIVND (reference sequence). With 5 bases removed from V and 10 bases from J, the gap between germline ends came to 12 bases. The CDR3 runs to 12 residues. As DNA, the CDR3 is TGTGCCAGTAGTGAGGGGAGCAGCGAGCAGTTCTTC. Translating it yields CASSEGSSEQFF.

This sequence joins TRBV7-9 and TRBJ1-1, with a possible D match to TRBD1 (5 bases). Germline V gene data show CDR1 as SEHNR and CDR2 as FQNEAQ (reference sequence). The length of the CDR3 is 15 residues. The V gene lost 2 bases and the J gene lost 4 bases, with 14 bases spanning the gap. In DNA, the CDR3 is TGTGCCAGCAGCTTACCCAAAGGGGCTTCCACTGAAGCTTTCTTT. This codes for CASSLPKGASTEAFF.